The clone carrying this T cell receptor beta chain appeared many times. With TRAV- and TRBV-specific primers, first-strand cDNA was made, covering the alpha and beta chains. Amplification of TCRs used a constant-region primer and V-primer adapter for 15 to 25 PCR cycles. TCRdb reprocessed the reads via MiXCR and lists one record per CDR3 protein. The table shows around 60,000 distinct CDR3 sequences, with 23% occurring only once. The data were taken from a study of low-dose radiotherapy and immunotherapy resistance in tumors. Noted time point: after trial treatment. Treatment reported: LDRT plus nivolumab, ipilimumab, low-dose cyclophosphamide and aspirin (RACIN trial). CDR3 length equals 16 residues. V lost 4 bases to trimming and J lost 0 bases, with 15 bases between them. Per germline, CDR1 SGHVS and CDR2 FQNEAQ.

The sample here was PBMCs, taken after low-dose radiotherapy plus immunotherapy. This sequence joins TRBV7-8 and TRBJ2-5, with D possibly matching TRBD2 (5 bases). The source of this sequence is a male donor with prostate cancer. Here the CDR3 DNA reads TGTGCCAGCAGCTCCGCGACTCAAGCGGACCAAGAGACCCAGTACTTC. As protein: CASSSATQADQETQYF. The whole variable domain, filled in from reference TRBV7-8 and TRBJ2-5, reads GAGVSQSPRYKVAKRGQDVALRCDPISGHVSLFWYQQALGQGPEFLTYFQNEAQLDKSGLPSDRFFAERPEGSVSTLKIQRTQQEDSAVYLCASSSATQADQETQYFGPGTRLLVL.